This T cell receptor beta chain was identified in a study of early T cells in non-severe SARS-CoV-2 infection. About the study: Unsorted whole-blood RNA was sequenced in bulk, leaving chains unpaired. Findings of the study overall: Matches to VDJdb favored anti-spike CD8 responses and missed private and CD4 specificities.

cDNA molecules, individually, were tagged with unique molecular identifiers. TCRdb recomputed calls from the 5' RACE reads with MiXCR, one row per CDR3 protein. The sample gives 70,000 to 90,000 distinct CDR3 sequences, less than 15% of which show up once; 3.4% is in the top ten. The J segment lost 10 bases and the V segment lost 0 bases, leaving 11 bases of the junction unmatched. This CDR3 spans 17 amino acids. CDR1 is DFQATT and CDR2 is SNEGSKA in the germline V gene (reference sequence). As to this clonotype: Its cognate antigen is unknown.

The V call is TRBV20-1, the J call TRBJ2-1; 14 nucleotides align to TRBD2. This clonotype originated in an adult who was a healthcare worker with PCR-confirmed SARS-CoV-2 infection or an uninfected control (not recorded which). Sequencing input: whole blood. The CDR3 protein is CSAREGPGLAGAWEQFF. The CDR3 DNA sequence: TGCAGTGCTAGAGAAGGGCCGGGACTAGCGGGAGCATGGGAGCAGTTCTTC.